The 9 T cell receptor beta chains given below trace back to one sample, sequenced in a study of T cell responses to AZD1222 COVID-19 vaccine (TCRdb year 2021). Read against the paper, the sample's time point label means: baseline before first vaccination. Library prep was done by the immunoSEQ multiplex PCR assay. Imported from immuneACCESS, the table was reduced by TCRdb to in-frame sequences with V and J called. These copies leave out some clones; in studies compared against another copy, an unresolved V gene accounts for under half, and the cause of the remainder is not known. The sample includes about 120,000 clones, with under 95% observed a single time. 5.4% of the sample is taken by the ten largest. The sequences come from peripheral blood, collected on day 0 of AZD1222 vaccination. These receptors all come from an adult in good health.

This clone showed up just a few times. The chain couples TRBV30 to TRBJ1-6; possible D gene TRBD1, 5 bases. V lost 4 bases to trimming and J lost 5 bases, with 6 bases between them. The CDR3 totals 12 residues. Per germline, CDR1 GTSNPN and CDR2 SVGIG (reference sequence). The CDR3 region has the DNA TGTGCCTGGACAGGGAATAATTCACCCCTCCACTTT. This gives the protein CAWTGNNSPLHF. Using reference TRBV30 and TRBJ1-6 for the parts outside the CDR3, the full variable domain is SQTIHQWPATLVQPVGSPLSLECTVEGTSNPNLYWYRQAAGRGLQLLFYSVGIGQISSEVPQNLSASRPQDRQFILSSKKLLLSDSGFYLCAWTGNNSPLHFGNGTRLTVT.

The genes are TRBV30 and TRBJ1-1, with a possible D match to TRBD1 (5 bases). CDR1 is GTSNPN, CDR2 SVGIG, per germline (reference sequence). Trimming removed 8 bases from V and 7 bases from J, with 20 bases in between. The CDR3 loop spans 13 amino acids. The CDR3 DNA is TGTGCCCGACAGACACAAAGGGGTAGTGAAGCTTTCTTT. Protein: CARQTQRGSEAFF.

V and J are TRBV15 and TRBJ1-2; the match to TRBD1 covers 12 bases. V dropped 5 bases and J dropped 2; count of bases not matched to a gene: 6. Germline loops: CDR1 LNHNV, CDR2 YYDKDF (reference sequence). The CDR3 contains 16 residues. The CDR3 here is CATSQRDRGRNYGYTF. The CDR3 DNA sequence: TGTGCCACCAGCCAAAGGGACAGGGGGCGCAACTATGGCTACACCTTC.

The chain recombines TRBV10-2 with TRBJ2-7, with 7 bases that match TRBD2. CDR1 WSHSY and CDR2 SAAADI come from the germline V gene. The CDR3 has 12 residues. V gave up 8 bases and J gave up 1 base; unmatched junction bases: 2. The CDR3 here is CASRGESYEQYF. As DNA, the CDR3 is TGCGCCAGCCGGGGGGAGTCCTACGAGCAGTACTTC.

V usage is TRBV19 and J usage is TRBJ1-5; no clear D gene. CDR1 is LNHDA and CDR2 is SQIVND in the germline V gene (reference sequence). CDR3 size: 13 residues. Trimming stripped 6 bases from V and 4 bases from J, with 10 bases between. The CDR3 DNA follows: TGTGCCAGTAGCCAAGCGATAAATCAGCCCCAGCATTTT. It specifies CASSQAINQPQHF. Full variable domain (outside the CDR3, taken from reference TRBV19 and TRBJ1-5): DGGITQSPKYLFRKEGQNVTLSCEQNLNHDAMYWYRQDPGQGLRLIYYSQIVNDFQKGDIAEGYSVSREKKESFPLTVTSAQKNPTAFYLCASSQAINQPQHFGDGTRLSIL.

The CDR3 reads CASGPDRDRAEQYF. CDR3 nucleotide sequence: TGTGCTAGTGGACCCGACAGGGACCGGGCCGAGCAGTACTTC. This rearrangement joins TRBV12-5 to TRBJ2-7, with 7 bases identical to TRBD1. V gave up 6 bases and J gave up 6 bases; unmatched junction bases: 11. This CDR3 comprises 14 residues. The germline V gene has CDR1 LGHNT and CDR2 FRNRAP.

The CDR3 DNA follows: TGCGCCAGCAGCCAAGATGGGGCATTCTCTGGAAACACCATATATTTT. As protein: CASSQDGAFSGNTIYF. This chain connects TRBV4-1 to TRBJ1-3, with a weak D call TRBD1 (5 bases). Trimming took off 0 bases at V and 0 bases at J, with 9 bases between the two ends. Per the germline V gene, CDR1 is MGHRA and CDR2 is YSYEKL. This CDR3 has 16 amino acids.

V usage is TRBV7-2 and J usage is TRBJ2-2, with D unresolved. Germline V gene sequence: CDR1 SGHTA, CDR2 FQGNSA. This CDR3 region has 13 residues. Trimming took off 0 bases at V and 6 bases at J, with 5 bases between the two ends. DNA for the CDR3: TGTGCCAGCAGCTTAGCAGGGCCCGGGGAGCTGTTTTTT. Protein sequence: CASSLAGPGELFF.

CDR3 region: CASSPPGTGVRGYTF. The DNA of the CDR3 is TGTGCCAGCAGCCCACCAGGGACAGGGGTGCGGGGCTACACCTTC. The chain links TRBV7-9 to TRBJ1-2; 10 nucleotides agree with TRBD1. The germline V gene encodes CDR1 SEHNR and CDR2 FQNEAQ (reference sequence). Trimming at V came to 5 bases and at J to 8 bases, leaving 11 bases not matched to a gene. The CDR3 length is 15 residues.